This T cell receptor (beta chain) was profiled in a study of a mutant IDH1 vaccine in newly diagnosed glioma (dated by TCRdb to the early 2020s). About the full investigation: Of the approximately 30 treated patients, 62.5% were male and about 38% were female, and the mean age was around 40 years. Peripheral blood samples were drawn at six visits, namely V03 (baseline), V05, V07, V10, V12 and V13. Before enrollment, most patients had been given radiochemotherapy with temozolomide as standard therapy, while the rest had received either radiotherapy alone or temozolomide alone. For exploratory analyses, 25 treated patients had longitudinal TCRB deep sequencing done wherever samples were available. Results the study describes overall, beyond this receptor: Selection of PBMC samples for TCRB deep sequencing was based on availability. Changes in the top peripheral T cell clonotypes picked up by TCRB sequencing did not appear to be linked to pseudoprogression. According to the authors, sample limitations meant that analyses of patient blood samples could not be reproduced. Immune responses induced by the vaccine were seen in approximately 93% of patients across multiple MHC alleles.

The germline V gene (reference sequence) yields SEHNR for CDR1 and FQNEAQ for CDR2. The germline ends are 17 bases apart after V is trimmed by 6 bases and J by 6 bases. The CDR3 holds 15 amino acids from the cysteine to the phenylalanine. This entry keeps only the CDR3 DNA: 45 bases, framed from base 1. Sample time point, as interpreted from the label and publication: baseline, week 1 (first vaccination visit). The meaning of the sample's treatment or condition label: pre-vaccination baseline after standard-of-care therapy. All donors had newly diagnosed IDH1-mutant astrocytomas of WHO grade 3 or 4 that showed loss of nuclear ATRX. The samples were drawn from NOA16, a multicentre, single-arm, open-label phase I trial in Germany that tested a mutant IDH1 peptide vaccine in humans for the first time. Blood drawn at visit V03 was used as the baseline sample for immunogenicity testing. Genomic DNA for TCRB sequencing was extracted from EDTA blood using the DNeasy Blood and Tissue Kit.

To prepare the library, the immunoSEQ multiplex PCR assay was applied. The hsTCRB Kit was used according to the manufacturer's protocol to amplify rearranged TCR beta chain sequences. Sequencing of TCRB libraries was carried out on an Illumina MiSeq. Per the authors' processing: The kit vendor's proprietary platform handled demultiplexing, trimming and gene mapping. The table was pulled from immuneACCESS by TCRdb, which kept in-frame rearrangements only. Such tables lose some clones; where checked, under half of the loss comes from unresolved V genes, and the rest has no known cause. The DNA was the basis for D and trimming; V, J and clone size are from that table. For this sample the table gives 15,000 or so clones, of which roughly 79% were detected only once. The top ten clones comprise 9% to 10% of the sample. Concerning this clone: The target of this receptor is not known. No per-base quality is available; no much larger clone lies one base away.

The input for sequencing was PBMCs, taken from a glioma patient treated with radiotherapy, temozolomide or both. The receptor's source is a man in his forties with glioma. The chain employs TRBV7-9 and TRBJ1-4; TRBD1 might be the D gene, on 6 matching bases. The CDR3 protein: CASSFNTGLDEKLFF. The nucleotide sequence reads as follows: TGTGCCAGCAGTTTCAATACAGGGCTGGATGAAAAACTGTTTTTT. The reference TRBV7-9 and TRBJ1-4 proteins fill in what lies around the CDR3, so the full variable domain reads DTGVSQNPRHKITKRGQNVTFRCDPISEHNRLYWYRQTLGQGPEFLTYFQNEAQLEKSRLLSDRFSAERPKGSFSTLEIQRTEQGDSAMYLCASSFNTGLDEKLFFGSGTQLSVL.